These T cell receptor beta chains were read from a single sample in a study of spatial heterogeneity in lung cancer. MiXCR, run by TCRdb on the 5' RACE reads, gives a single entry per CDR3 protein. Altogether about 61,000 distinct CDR3 sequences are present, under 7.5% being singletons, with the ten largest covering under 15%. Sequences were derived from PBMCs, sampled at surgery. These receptors originate from a female donor with early-stage non-small cell lung cancer. The CDR3 runs from the conserved cysteine through the conserved F or W. Each record gives: clone size, J gene, V gene, D gene, CDR3 protein, CDR3 DNA. A D gene is named only where the DNA matches it firmly. Size is omitted from some rows. Given values are once, few, many or a class for expanded clones.

clone_size: .
j_call: TRBJ1-5
v_call: TRBV7-2
d_call: .
cdr3_aa: CASSLARNQPQHF
cdr3_nt: TGTGCCAGCAGCTTAGCTCGCAATCAGCCCCAGCATTTT

clone_size: few
j_call: TRBJ1-5
v_call: TRBV27
d_call: TRBD1
cdr3_aa: CASRRGGYNQPQHF
cdr3_nt: TGTGCCAGCAGAAGAGGGGGCTACAATCAGCCCCAGCATTTT

clone_size: .
j_call: TRBJ2-3
v_call: TRBV29-1
d_call: .
cdr3_aa: CSVASSAELTDTQYF
cdr3_nt: TGCAGCGTTGCCAGTAGCGCCGAATTGACAGATACGCAGTATTTT

clone_size: .
j_call: TRBJ1-5
v_call: TRBV20-1
d_call: TRBD1
cdr3_aa: CSASRGQGNQPQHF
cdr3_nt: TGCAGTGCTAGCCGGGGACAGGGCAATCAGCCCCAGCATTTT

clone_size: many
j_call: TRBJ2-1
v_call: TRBV24-1
d_call: .
cdr3_aa: CATSDSSSYNEQFF
cdr3_nt: TGTGCCACCAGTGATTCGAGCTCCTACAATGAGCAGTTCTTC

clone_size: many
j_call: TRBJ1-4
v_call: TRBV27
d_call: .
cdr3_aa: CASRQLNEKLFF
cdr3_nt: TGTGCCAGCAGGCAACTGAATGAAAAACTGTTTTTT

clone_size: .
j_call: TRBJ2-7
v_call: TRBV10-3
d_call: TRBD1
cdr3_aa: CAISELQGALAYEQYF
cdr3_nt: TGTGCCATCAGTGAGCTTCAGGGGGCGCTGGCCTACGAGCAGTACTTC

clone_size: many
j_call: TRBJ2-1
v_call: TRBV27
d_call: .
cdr3_aa: CASSPRPGSYNEQFF
cdr3_nt: TGTGCCAGCAGTCCCCGCCCGGGTTCCTACAATGAGCAGTTCTTC

clone_size: many
j_call: TRBJ1-5
v_call: TRBV20-1
d_call: .
cdr3_aa: CSARDKVNSNQPQHF
cdr3_nt: TGCAGTGCTAGAGATAAGGTAAATAGCAATCAGCCCCAGCATTTT

clone_size: .
j_call: TRBJ2-3
v_call: TRBV7-2
d_call: .
cdr3_aa: CASRIRGGPGATDTQYF
cdr3_nt: TGTGCCAGCAGGATACGGGGCGGACCAGGGGCGACAGATACGCAGTATTTT

clone_size: many
j_call: TRBJ2-5
v_call: TRBV28
d_call: .
cdr3_aa: CASTPGHEQETQYF
cdr3_nt: TGTGCCAGCACCCCGGGGCACGAACAAGAGACCCAGTACTTC

clone_size: .
j_call: TRBJ1-2
v_call: TRBV9
d_call: .
cdr3_aa: CASSVTADTVYGYTF
cdr3_nt: TGTGCCAGCAGCGTGACCGCAGACACCGTCTATGGCTACACCTTC

clone_size: many
j_call: TRBJ2-3
v_call: TRBV6-2/TRBV6-3
d_call: TRBD1
cdr3_aa: CASGYGTGSTDTQYF
cdr3_nt: TGTGCCAGCGGATACGGGACAGGGAGCACAGATACGCAGTATTTT

clone_size: few
j_call: TRBJ2-6
v_call: TRBV5-5
d_call: .
cdr3_aa: CASSLAGPGANVLTF
cdr3_nt: TGTGCCAGCAGCTTGGCAGGGCCTGGGGCCAACGTCCTGACTTTC

clone_size: many
j_call: TRBJ2-6
v_call: TRBV28
d_call: .
cdr3_aa: CASSLVPSSGANVLTF
cdr3_nt: TGTGCCAGCAGTCTGGTGCCTAGCTCTGGGGCCAACGTCCTGACTTTC

clone_size: many
j_call: TRBJ2-7
v_call: TRBV20-1
d_call: TRBD2
cdr3_aa: CSAPGGRFGGEQYF
cdr3_nt: TGCAGTGCCCCCGGAGGGAGGTTCGGGGGGGAGCAGTACTTC

clone_size: many
j_call: TRBJ2-5
v_call: TRBV5-1
d_call: TRBD2
cdr3_aa: CASSSLAGGPEETQYF
cdr3_nt: TGCGCCAGCAGCTCCCTAGCGGGAGGGCCGGAGGAGACCCAGTACTTC

clone_size: many
j_call: TRBJ1-4
v_call: TRBV20-1
d_call: .
cdr3_aa: CSASPGTNEKLFF
cdr3_nt: TGCAGTGCTTCACCGGGCACTAATGAAAAACTGTTTTTT

clone_size: many
j_call: TRBJ1-4
v_call: TRBV6-6
d_call: .
cdr3_aa: CASRESDGSHNEKLFF
cdr3_nt: TGTGCCAGCAGAGAATCGGACGGAAGCCATAATGAAAAACTGTTTTTT

clone_size: many
j_call: TRBJ1-2
v_call: TRBV20-1
d_call: TRBD1
cdr3_aa: CSAGLRGQGHGYTF
cdr3_nt: TGCAGTGCTGGTCTACGGGGACAGGGCCATGGCTACACCTTC

clone_size: few
j_call: TRBJ1-4
v_call: TRBV5-5
d_call: .
cdr3_aa: CASSLAQGRAGKLFF
cdr3_nt: TGTGCCAGCAGCTTGGCCCAGGGGAGAGCAGGAAAACTGTTTTTT

clone_size: few
j_call: TRBJ1-5
v_call: TRBV7-3
d_call: .
cdr3_aa: CASSEWENQPQHF
cdr3_nt: TGTGCCAGCAGCGAGTGGGAGAATCAGCCCCAGCATTTT

clone_size: .
j_call: TRBJ2-2
v_call: TRBV3-1
d_call: .
cdr3_aa: CASSQGRIIKNTGELFF
cdr3_nt: TGTGCCAGCAGCCAAGGACGGATAATTAAGAACACCGGGGAGCTGTTTTTT

clone_size: many
j_call: TRBJ2-4
v_call: TRBV14
d_call: .
cdr3_aa: CASSRAGAKNIQYF
cdr3_nt: TGTGCCAGCAGTAGAGCAGGGGCCAAAAACATTCAGTACTTC

clone_size: few
j_call: TRBJ2-1
v_call: TRBV2
d_call: TRBD2
cdr3_aa: CASIVLLAGNEQFF
cdr3_nt: TGTGCCAGCATCGTCCTGCTAGCGGGGAATGAGCAGTTCTTC

clone_size: many
j_call: TRBJ2-3
v_call: TRBV2
d_call: TRBD1
cdr3_aa: CASNSQGAETQYF
cdr3_nt: TGTGCCAGCAATTCACAGGGGGCGGAGACGCAGTATTTT

clone_size: few
j_call: TRBJ1-6
v_call: TRBV3-1
d_call: .
cdr3_aa: CASSQGAGASSPLHF
cdr3_nt: TGTGCCAGCAGCCAAGGAGCCGGGGCAAGTTCACCCCTCCACTTT

clone_size: many
j_call: TRBJ2-1
v_call: TRBV5-1
d_call: TRBD1
cdr3_aa: CASSLGGQGAGNEQFF
cdr3_nt: TGCGCCAGCAGCCTGGGGGGACAGGGGGCTGGCAATGAGCAGTTCTTC

clone_size: many
j_call: TRBJ2-1
v_call: TRBV28
d_call: TRBD2
cdr3_aa: CASSLTGGSYNEQFF
cdr3_nt: TGTGCCAGCAGTTTAACGGGGGGCTCCTACAATGAGCAGTTCTTC

clone_size: many
j_call: TRBJ2-1
v_call: TRBV12-5
d_call: .
cdr3_aa: CASGYGSYNEQFF
cdr3_nt: TGTGCTAGTGGTTACGGGTCCTACAATGAGCAGTTCTTC

clone_size: few
j_call: TRBJ1-1
v_call: TRBV12-3/TRBV12-4
d_call: TRBD1
cdr3_aa: CASRGTAKNTEAFF
cdr3_nt: TGTGCCAGCAGGGGGACAGCAAAGAACACTGAAGCTTTCTTT

clone_size: .
j_call: TRBJ1-5
v_call: TRBV19
d_call: .
cdr3_aa: CASSNDRLNQPQHF
cdr3_nt: TGTGCCAGTAGTAACGACAGGCTGAATCAGCCCCAGCATTTT

clone_size: .
j_call: TRBJ1-6
v_call: TRBV3-1
d_call: .
cdr3_aa: CASSQDGQGNSPLHF
cdr3_nt: TGTGCCAGCAGCCAAGATGGGCAGGGAAATTCACCCCTCCACTTT